The 30 T cell receptor beta chains given below trace back to one sample, sequenced in a study of blood T cell repertoires in COVID-19. Libraries were prepared by immunoSEQ multiplex PCR; TCRdb keeps only in-frame clonotypes and omits some of them. The table records about 150,000 clones, around 89% of them present only once. The sequencing input was peripheral blood. The receptors come from a man aged 55 to 70 with active or convalescent COVID-19.

The J gene is TRBJ1-2, the V gene TRBV9; D perhaps matches TRBD1 (6 bases). This CDR3 comprises 13 residues. In germline, CDR1 is SGDLS, CDR2 YYNGEE. V gave up 4 bases and J gave up 1 base, with 8 bases separating them. The CDR3 bases are TGTGCCAGCAGCCGGACAGATAACTATGGCTACACCTTC. Amino acids: CASSRTDNYGYTF.

The chain combines TRBV7-6 with TRBJ2-7; TRBD2 matches 11 bases. CDR3 length: 19 amino acids. The J segment lost 2 bases and the V segment lost 2 bases, leaving 14 bases of the junction unmatched. Germline assignment: CDR1 SGHVS and CDR2 FNYEAQ. This chain's CDR3 is CASSLYATGTSGGTYEQYF. The CDR3 nucleotides read TGTGCCAGCAGCTTATACGCGACCGGGACTAGCGGTGGTACCTACGAGCAGTACTTC.

The chain is built from TRBV7-6 and TRBJ2-5, with D possibly being TRBD1 (6 bases). V lost 3 bases and J 2 bases, leaving 7 bases between the germline ends. Germline V CDR1 and CDR2: SGHVS, FNYEAQ. This CDR3 is 13 amino acids long. CDR3 in DNA: TGTGCCAGCAGCTTCGACAGGCAAGAGACCCAGTACTTC. Translation: CASSFDRQETQYF.

The rearrangement links TRBV10-3 to TRBJ2-3; 8 nucleotides line up with TRBD2. CDR1 is ENHRY and CDR2 is SYGVKD in the germline V gene. J was trimmed by 3 bases and V by 6 bases; bases with no gene match: 2. This CDR3 is 13 amino acids long. The CDR3 DNA reads as TGTGCCATCAGGAGCGGGGGAACAGATACGCAGTATTTT. It translates to CAIRSGGTDTQYF.

Only one count was recorded for this clone. The CDR3: CASSLRTGELFF. In DNA, the CDR3 is TGTGCCAGCAGCCTACGGACCGGGGAGCTGTTTTTT. The chain combines TRBV3-1 (or the pseudogene TRBV3-2) with TRBJ2-2; D unclear. The CDR3 has 12 amino acids. V was shortened by 4 bases and J by 5 bases, with 5 bases between the two germline ends. CDR1 is LGHDT, CDR2 YNNKEL, per germline (reference sequence).

The V and J genes are TRBV5-8 and TRBJ1-1; D is ambiguous. The CDR3 totals 15 residues. From germline, CDR1 is SGHTS and CDR2 YDEGEE. The germline V and J ends were trimmed by 0 bases and 1 base, with 10 bases remaining between them. Here the CDR3 reads CASSLGHNKNTEAFF. CDR3 in DNA: TGTGCCAGCAGCTTGGGACACAATAAGAACACTGAAGCTTTCTTT.

V and J are TRBV6-2 or TRBV6-3 and TRBJ2-5, with D unresolved. Trimming left V 5 bases short and J 2 bases short, with 12 bases between. The CDR3 loop spans 14 amino acids. From germline, CDR1 is MNHEY and CDR2 SVGEGT. The CDR3 is CASSRNVEQETQYF. DNA for the CDR3: TGTGCCAGCAGTCGAAACGTGGAGCAAGAGACCCAGTACTTC.

V usage is TRBV19 and J usage is TRBJ2-6; possibly TRBD1 for D (6 bases). The CDR3 runs 18 residues. Trimming removed 3 bases from V and 1 base from J, with 16 bases in between. Germline V lookup: CDR1 LNHDA, CDR2 SQIVND (reference sequence). The CDR3 reads CASSISGTSISGANVLTF. The DNA of the CDR3 is TGTGCCAGTAGTATCTCCGGGACAAGTATTTCTGGGGCCAACGTCCTGACTTTC. The full variable domain, in which reference TRBV19 and TRBJ2-6 provide the parts outside the CDR3, is DGGITQSPKYLFRKEGQNVTLSCEQNLNHDAMYWYRQDPGQGLRLIYYSQIVNDFQKGDIAEGYSVSREKKESFPLTVTSAQKNPTAFYLCASSISGTSISGANVLTFGAGSRLTVL.

CDR3 region: CASSWLDKAYEQYF. The CDR3 nucleotides are TGTGCCAGCAGCTGGCTGGACAAGGCATACGAGCAGTACTTC. J is TRBJ2-7 and V is TRBV7-9, with D maybe TRBD1 (5 bases). This CDR3 has 14 amino acids. Germline V gene sequence: CDR1 SEHNR, CDR2 FQNEAQ (reference sequence). The V end was cut by 4 bases, the J end by 4 bases, with 14 bases between. Using reference TRBV7-9 and TRBJ2-7 for the parts outside the CDR3, the full variable domain is DTGVSQNPRHKITKRGQNVTFRCDPISEHNRLYWYRQTLGQGPEFLTYFQNEAQLEKSRLLSDRFSAERPKGSFSTLEIQRTEQGDSAMYLCASSWLDKAYEQYFGPGTRLTVT.

The V call is TRBV2, the J call TRBJ2-5, with 10 bases lining up with TRBD1. The CDR3 runs 15 residues. Germline-derived CDR1 and CDR2 are SNHLY and FYNNEI. V shed 4 bases and J 7 bases; nucleotides not matched to a gene: 9. The CDR3 nucleotides read TGTGCCAGCAGTGCCAGTCAGACAGGGGGCTCGACCCAGTACTTC. This gives the protein CASSASQTGGSTQYF. Using reference TRBV2 and TRBJ2-5 for the parts outside the CDR3, the full variable domain is EPEVTQTPSHQVTQMGQEVILRCVPISNHLYFYWYRQILGQKVEFLVSFYNNEISEKSEIFDDQFSVERPDGSNFTLKIRSTKLEDSAMYFCASSASQTGGSTQYFGPGTRLLVL.

This chain uses TRBV27 with TRBJ1-5; D is possibly TRBD1 (5 bases). Trimming pared 3 bases from V and 4 bases from J, leaving 10 bases between. This CDR3 has 14 amino acids. Germline-derived CDR1 and CDR2 are MNHEY and SMNVEV (reference sequence). The CDR3 sequence is CASSFVGGNQPQHF. The CDR3 DNA follows: TGTGCCAGCAGTTTTGTGGGGGGGAATCAGCCCCAGCATTTT.

The V and J genes are TRBV7-2 and TRBJ2-1; 10 bases are shared with TRBD2. Germline CDR1 is SGHTA and CDR2 is FQGNSA. Trimming removed 6 bases from V and 7 bases from J; junction bases left unmatched: 6. The CDR3 has 14 residues. In nucleotides, the CDR3 is TGTGCCAGCAGGCCTAGCGGGGGCGGGAATGAGCAGTTCTTC. Translation gives CASRPSGGGNEQFF.

CDR3 coding DNA: TGTGCCAGCAGTGTTACAGGGTGGTCCGGTCAGCCCCAGCATTTT. It translates to CASSVTGWSGQPQHF. The chain joins TRBV28 to TRBJ1-5; a weak D match, TRBD1 (6 bases). Germline values: CDR1 MDHEN, CDR2 SYDVKM. This CDR3 has 15 amino acids. Between the trimmed V and J ends, which lost 5 bases and 6 bases, there was a span of 17 bases.

Note on this clone: Sequence at one end of the junction differs from germline and may be a read error. The genes are TRBV7-7 and TRBJ2-5, with 11 bases matching TRBD1. Germline V gives CDR1 SSHAT, CDR2 FNYEAQ (reference sequence). CDR3 size: 15 residues. CDR3 nucleotide sequence: TGTGCTAGCAGCACCGGGACAGGGGGCCAAGAGACCCAGTACTTC. This sequence encodes CASSTGTGGQETQYF. The entire variable domain, with the rest obtained from reference TRBV7-7 and TRBJ2-5, is as follows: GAGVSQSPRYKVTKRGQDVTLRCDPISSHATLYWYQQALGQGPEFLTYFNYEAQPDKSGLPSDRFSAERPEGSISTLTIQRTEQRDSAMYRCASSTGTGGQETQYFGPGTRLLVL.

In this sample, this clone turned up once. The chain uses TRBV24-1 and TRBJ1-2; possible D gene TRBD1, 6 bases. Trimming left V 3 bases short and J 4 bases short, with 14 bases between. This CDR3 is 15 amino acids long. Per the germline V gene, CDR1 is KGHDR and CDR2 is SFDVKD. CDR3: CATSDAPGGAYGYTF. CDR3 nucleotide sequence: TGTGCCACCAGTGATGCCCCGGGGGGCGCCTATGGCTACACCTTC.

V and J are TRBV20-1 and TRBJ2-7, with D unclear. V lost 3 bases and J lost 1, with 10 bases in between. Germline V CDR1 and CDR2: DFQATT, SNEGSKA (reference sequence). This CDR3 has 13 amino acids. CDR3 residues: CSASRQSSYEQYF. The CDR3 bases are TGCAGTGCTAGTCGCCAGTCATCCTACGAGCAGTACTTC.

This clone was seen once. CDR3 sequence: CAWSAGQAEAFF. DNA of the CDR3: TGTGCCTGGAGTGCTGGGCAGGCTGAAGCTTTCTTT. The chain is built from TRBV30 and TRBJ1-1; D unclear. This CDR3 is built from 12 residues. The germline gives CDR1 GTSNPN, CDR2 SVGIG (reference sequence). Trimming took 1 base from V and 6 from J, leaving 9 bases between them.

The V and J genes are TRBV3-1 (or the pseudogene TRBV3-2) and TRBJ1-1; no reliable D call. This CDR3 contains 13 residues. The germline CDR1 and CDR2 sequences are LGHDT and YNNKEL (reference sequence). V lost 4 bases and J 5 bases, leaving 11 bases between the germline ends. DNA of the CDR3: TGTGCCAGCAGCCCTGAGCTCGGGACTGAAGCTTTCTTT. This codes for CASSPELGTEAFF.

The V gene is TRBV7-9, the J gene TRBJ2-1, with D possibly matching TRBD2 (7 bases). V shed 5 bases and J shed 7 bases, with 21 bases lying between them. CDR3 length: 16 residues. Germline CDR1 SEHNR, CDR2 FQNEAQ (reference sequence). CDR3 sequence (DNA): TGTGCCAGCAGCAAAGGGGGTGGACTAGTTTGGAATGAGCAGTTCTTC. This translates into CASSKGGGLVWNEQFF.

The V and J genes are TRBV6-4 and TRBJ2-3; 9 bases match TRBD1. The CDR3 totals 15 residues. The V gene end was trimmed by 3 bases and the J gene end by 4 bases; junction bases not matched to a gene: 5. Looked up from germline, CDR1 is MRHNA and CDR2 is SNTAGT. The CDR3 nucleotides read TGTGCCAGCAGTGAAACAGGGGGCAGGGCAGATACGCAGTATTTT. This sequence encodes CASSETGGRADTQYF.

This chain uses TRBV6-6 with TRBJ1-2; D not certain. Trimming took 1 base from V and 7 from J, leaving 16 bases between them. The V gene's germline CDR1 is MNHNY and CDR2 SVGAGI (reference sequence). The CDR3 runs to 15 residues. This CDR3 reads CASSYFDPSGRGYTF. The CDR3, as DNA: TGTGCCAGCAGTTACTTTGACCCCTCAGGCCGTGGCTACACCTTC.

In its sample, this clone was seen once. This rearrangement joins TRBV12-3 or TRBV12-4 to TRBJ1-2, with a tentative D call TRBD1 (5 bases). The ends were cut back, 6 bases at V and 8 bases at J, with 13 bases in the middle. This CDR3 has 12 amino acids. This chain's CDR3 is CASRSGGTGYTF. DNA of the CDR3: TGTGCCAGCAGGTCGGGGGGTACCGGCTACACCTTC.

This sequence joins TRBV5-5 and TRBJ1-2, with no clear D. The CDR3 totals 15 residues. From germline, CDR1 is SGHKS and CDR2 YYEKEE (reference sequence). Trimming left V 4 bases short and J 4 bases short, with 17 bases between. The CDR3 coding sequence is TGTGCCAGCAGCCTAAATGCCGGGAACGCCTATGGCTACACCTTC. It codes for CASSLNAGNAYGYTF.

J is TRBJ2-3 and V is TRBV19, with D possibly TRBD1 on 5 matching bases. Germline loops: CDR1 LNHDA, CDR2 SQIVND (reference sequence). This CDR3 is built from 13 residues. Trimming took 4 bases from V and 5 from J, leaving 10 bases between them. The CDR3: CASSTGFGDTQYF. The CDR3 bases are TGTGCCAGTAGTACAGGGTTTGGAGATACGCAGTATTTT.

V gene TRBV27 combines with J gene TRBJ1-5; 7 nucleotides align to TRBD1. The CDR3 is 18 amino acids. V shed 5 bases, J shed 1 base, and the junction held 14 bases outside the gene matches. Germline values: CDR1 MNHEY, CDR2 SMNVEV (reference sequence). DNA for the CDR3: TGTGCCAGCAGTACCCACGACATAGGGGGCCGGAGCAATCAGCCCCAGCATTTT. Translating gives CASSTHDIGGRSNQPQHF.

The chain employs TRBV7-2 and TRBJ2-3; TRBD2 matches 15 bases. The CDR3 sequence is 16 residues long. Germline V CDR1 and CDR2: SGHTA, FQGNSA. Losses at the gene ends were 7 bases for V and 4 bases for J; bases not matched to a gene: 6. The CDR3 region has the DNA TGTGCCAGCACAGGGACTAGCGGGGGGCTTGCAGATACGCAGTATTTT. Its protein product is CASTGTSGGLADTQYF. The full variable domain, in which reference TRBV7-2 and TRBJ2-3 provide the parts outside the CDR3, is GAGVSQSPSNKVTEKGKDVELRCDPISGHTALYWYRQSLGQGLEFLIYFQGNSAPDKSGLPSDRFSAERTGGSVSTLTIQRTQQEDSAVYLCASTGTSGGLADTQYFGPGTRLTVL.

The rearrangement uses TRBV3-1 (or the pseudogene TRBV3-2) and TRBJ1-2; TRBD1 agrees at 7 bases. The CDR3 extends over 13 amino acids. V shed 1 base, J shed 4 bases, and the junction held 0 bases outside the gene matches. The germline V gene has CDR1 LGHDT and CDR2 YNNKEL (reference sequence). For the CDR3, the DNA is TGTGCCAGCAGCCAAGCAGGGGGCTATGGCTACACCTTC. It codes for CASSQAGGYGYTF.

The rearrangement uses TRBV11-3 and TRBJ2-1; a weak D match, TRBD2 (6 bases). The germline V gene has CDR1 SGHNT and CDR2 YENEEA. The ends were cut back, 4 bases at V and 2 bases at J, with 18 bases in the middle. CDR3 length: 17 residues. Here the CDR3 DNA reads TGTGCCAGCAGCTCGGGGGTAGGCCTAGGGGCCTACAATGAGCAGTTCTTC. It encodes CASSSGVGLGAYNEQFF. The variable domain in full, completed from reference TRBV11-3 and TRBJ2-1, reads EAGVVQSPRYKIIEKKQPVAFWCNPISGHNTLYWYLQNLGQGPELLIRYENEEAVDDSQLPKDRFSAERLKGVDSTLKIQPAELGDSAVYLCASSSGVGLGAYNEQFFGPGTRLTVL.

The V call is TRBV7-2, the J call TRBJ1-1, with D uncertain. Deletions cut 5 bases from V and 2 bases from J, with 18 bases between. The CDR3 length is 16 residues. The V gene's germline CDR1 is SGHTA and CDR2 FQGNSA. CDR3 in amino acids: CASSPRPQGSNTEAFF. The CDR3 DNA is TGTGCCAGCAGCCCCCGACCCCAAGGGAGCAACACTGAAGCTTTCTTT.

This clone was counted a single time. The chain recombines TRBV19 with TRBJ1-5, with 10 bases matching TRBD1. V shed 6 bases and J 4 bases; nucleotides not matched to a gene: 9. The CDR3 runs 16 residues. The germline V gene has CDR1 LNHDA and CDR2 SQIVND (reference sequence). The CDR3 bases are TGTGCCAGTAGAAAGAACCCGGGACAGGGGAATCAGCCCCAGCATTTT. Protein: CASRKNPGQGNQPQHF.